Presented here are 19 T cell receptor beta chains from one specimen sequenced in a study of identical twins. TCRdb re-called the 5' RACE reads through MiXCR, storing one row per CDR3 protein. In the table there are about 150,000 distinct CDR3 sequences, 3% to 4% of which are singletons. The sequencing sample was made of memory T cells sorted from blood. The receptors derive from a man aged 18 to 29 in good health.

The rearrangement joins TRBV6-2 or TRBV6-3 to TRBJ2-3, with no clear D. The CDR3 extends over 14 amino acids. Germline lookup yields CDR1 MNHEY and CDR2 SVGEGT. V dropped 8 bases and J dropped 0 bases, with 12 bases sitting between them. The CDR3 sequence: CASRRYSSTDTQYF. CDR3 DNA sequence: TGTGCCAGCCGCAGATACTCTAGCACAGATACGCAGTATTTT.

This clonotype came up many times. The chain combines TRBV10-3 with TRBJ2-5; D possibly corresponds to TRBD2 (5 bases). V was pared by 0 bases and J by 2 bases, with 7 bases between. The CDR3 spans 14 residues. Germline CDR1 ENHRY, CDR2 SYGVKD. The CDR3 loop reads CAISESRGQETQYF. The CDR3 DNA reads TGTGCCATCAGTGAGTCTCGGGGTCAAGAGACCCAGTACTTC.

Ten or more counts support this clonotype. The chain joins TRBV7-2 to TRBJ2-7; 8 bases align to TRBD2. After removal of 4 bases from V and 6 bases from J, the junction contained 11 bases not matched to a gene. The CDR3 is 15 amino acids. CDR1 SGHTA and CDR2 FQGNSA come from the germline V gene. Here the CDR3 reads CASSSRTSRGSEQYF. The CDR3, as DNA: TGTGCCAGCAGCTCCAGGACTAGCAGGGGAAGCGAGCAGTACTTC.

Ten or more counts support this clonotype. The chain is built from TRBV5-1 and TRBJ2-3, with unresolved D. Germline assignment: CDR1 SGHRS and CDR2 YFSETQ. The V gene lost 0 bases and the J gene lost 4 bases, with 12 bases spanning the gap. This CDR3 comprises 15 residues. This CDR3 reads CASSLAANRADTQYF. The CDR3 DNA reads TGCGCCAGCAGCTTGGCGGCGAATCGGGCAGATACGCAGTATTTT.

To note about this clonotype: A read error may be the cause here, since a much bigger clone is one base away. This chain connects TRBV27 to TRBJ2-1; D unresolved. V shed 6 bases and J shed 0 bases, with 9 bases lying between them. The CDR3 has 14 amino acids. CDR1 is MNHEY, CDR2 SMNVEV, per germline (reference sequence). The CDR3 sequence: CASRGLSSYNEQFF. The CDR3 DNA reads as TGTGCCAGCAGAGGGTTGAGCTCCTACAATGAGCAGTTCTTC.

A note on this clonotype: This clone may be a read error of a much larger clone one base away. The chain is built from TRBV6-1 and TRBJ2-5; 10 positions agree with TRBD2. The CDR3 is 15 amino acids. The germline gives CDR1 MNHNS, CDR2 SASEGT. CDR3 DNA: TGTGCCAGCAGCCCAGCGGGAGGGGCTCCAGAGGCCCAGTACTTC. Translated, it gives CASSPAGGAPEAQYF.

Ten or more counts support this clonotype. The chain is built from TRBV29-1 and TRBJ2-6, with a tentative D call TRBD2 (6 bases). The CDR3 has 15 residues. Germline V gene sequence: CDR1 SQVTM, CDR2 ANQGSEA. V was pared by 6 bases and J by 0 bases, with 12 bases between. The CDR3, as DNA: TGCAGCGTGGAGGGACGGAACTCTGGGGCCAACGTCCTGACTTTC. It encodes CSVEGRNSGANVLTF.

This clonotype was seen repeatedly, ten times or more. CDR3 loop: CASSQGIGRANEQYF. CDR3 nucleotide sequence: TGCGCCAGCAGCCAGGGTATCGGCAGGGCAAACGAGCAGTACTTC. The rearrangement joins TRBV4-3 to TRBJ2-7; D perhaps matches TRBD1 (5 bases). The CDR3 contains 15 residues. The germline V and J ends were trimmed by 3 bases and 5 bases, with 17 bases remaining between them. Germline CDR1 is LGHNA and CDR2 is YSLEER.

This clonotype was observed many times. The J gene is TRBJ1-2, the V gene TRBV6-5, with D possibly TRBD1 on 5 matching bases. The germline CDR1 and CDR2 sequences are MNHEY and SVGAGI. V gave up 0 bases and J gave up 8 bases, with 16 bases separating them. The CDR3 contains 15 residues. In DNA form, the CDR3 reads TGTGCCAGCAGTTACTCGTCGGCGGGGGGGGACGGCTACACCTTC. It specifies CASSYSSAGGDGYTF.

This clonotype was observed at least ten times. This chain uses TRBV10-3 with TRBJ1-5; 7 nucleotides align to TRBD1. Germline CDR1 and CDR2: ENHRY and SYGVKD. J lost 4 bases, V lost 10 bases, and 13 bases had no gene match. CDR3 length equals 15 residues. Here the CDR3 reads CATRLATGVNQPQHF. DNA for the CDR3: TGTGCCACCCGATTGGCCACAGGGGTAAATCAGCCCCAGCATTTT.

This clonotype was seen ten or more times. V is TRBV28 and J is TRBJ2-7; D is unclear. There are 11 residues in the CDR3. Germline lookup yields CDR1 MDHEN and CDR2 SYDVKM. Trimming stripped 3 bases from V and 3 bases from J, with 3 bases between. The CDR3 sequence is CASSFLYEQYF. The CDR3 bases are TGTGCCAGCAGTTTCCTCTACGAGCAGTACTTC.

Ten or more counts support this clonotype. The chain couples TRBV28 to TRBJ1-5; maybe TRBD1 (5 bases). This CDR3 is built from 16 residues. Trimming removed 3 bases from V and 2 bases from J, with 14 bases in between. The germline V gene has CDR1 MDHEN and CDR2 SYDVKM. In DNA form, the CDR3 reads TGTGCCAGCAGTTTTTTTTTACGGGGGGGCAATCAGCCCCAGCATTTT. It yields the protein CASSFFLRGGNQPQHF.

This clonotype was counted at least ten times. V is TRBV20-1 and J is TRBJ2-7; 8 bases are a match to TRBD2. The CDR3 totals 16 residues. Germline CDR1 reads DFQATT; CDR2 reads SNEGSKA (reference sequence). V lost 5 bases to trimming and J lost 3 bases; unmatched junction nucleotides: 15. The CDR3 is CSASWKLSGSFYEQYF. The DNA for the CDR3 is TGCAGTGCTTCTTGGAAATTAAGCGGGAGCTTCTACGAGCAGTACTTC.

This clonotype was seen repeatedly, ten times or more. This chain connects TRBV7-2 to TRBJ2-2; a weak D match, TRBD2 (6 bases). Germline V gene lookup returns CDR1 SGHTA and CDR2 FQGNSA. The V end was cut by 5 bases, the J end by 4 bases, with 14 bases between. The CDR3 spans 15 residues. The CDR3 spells CASSHGSTVTGELFF. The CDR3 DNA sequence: TGTGCCAGCAGCCACGGGAGTACGGTCACCGGGGAGCTGTTTTTT.

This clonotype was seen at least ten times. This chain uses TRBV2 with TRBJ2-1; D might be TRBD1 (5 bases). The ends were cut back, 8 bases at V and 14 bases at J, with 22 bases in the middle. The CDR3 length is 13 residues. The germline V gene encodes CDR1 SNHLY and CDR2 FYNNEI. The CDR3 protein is CASRPRVGVEEFF. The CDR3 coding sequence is TGTGCCAGCCGCCCACGGGTAGGGGTCGAGGAGTTCTTC.

The CDR3 DNA reads as TGTGCCAGCAGCTTGTATGTAGCCGGCCCCCCTGAGACCCAGTACTTC. Translation gives CASSLYVAGPPETQYF. The chain uses TRBV11-2 and TRBJ2-5; D gene uncertain. Germline lookup yields CDR1 SGHAT and CDR2 FQNNGV. V was pared by 3 bases and J by 5 bases, with 19 bases between. This CDR3 is 16 amino acids long.

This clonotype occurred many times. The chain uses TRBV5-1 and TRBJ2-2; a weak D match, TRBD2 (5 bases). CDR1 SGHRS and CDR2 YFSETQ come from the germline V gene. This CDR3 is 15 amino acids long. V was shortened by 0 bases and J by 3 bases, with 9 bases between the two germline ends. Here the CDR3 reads CASSLAEAYTGELFF. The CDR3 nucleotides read TGCGCCAGCAGCTTGGCGGAGGCCTACACCGGGGAGCTGTTTTTT.

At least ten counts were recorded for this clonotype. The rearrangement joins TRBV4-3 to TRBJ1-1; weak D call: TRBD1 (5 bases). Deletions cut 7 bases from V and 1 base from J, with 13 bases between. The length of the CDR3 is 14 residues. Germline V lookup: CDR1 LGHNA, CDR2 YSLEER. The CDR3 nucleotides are TGCGCCAGCACCAAGACAGCAACGAACACTGAAGCTTTCTTT. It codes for CASTKTATNTEAFF.

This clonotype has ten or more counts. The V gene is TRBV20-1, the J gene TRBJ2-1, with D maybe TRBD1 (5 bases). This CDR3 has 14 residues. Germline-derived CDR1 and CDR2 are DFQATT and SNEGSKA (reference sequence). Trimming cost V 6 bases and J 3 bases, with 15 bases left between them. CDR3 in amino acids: CSARKGMGYNEQFF. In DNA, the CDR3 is TGCAGTGCGAGGAAGGGGATGGGCTACAATGAGCAGTTCTTC.